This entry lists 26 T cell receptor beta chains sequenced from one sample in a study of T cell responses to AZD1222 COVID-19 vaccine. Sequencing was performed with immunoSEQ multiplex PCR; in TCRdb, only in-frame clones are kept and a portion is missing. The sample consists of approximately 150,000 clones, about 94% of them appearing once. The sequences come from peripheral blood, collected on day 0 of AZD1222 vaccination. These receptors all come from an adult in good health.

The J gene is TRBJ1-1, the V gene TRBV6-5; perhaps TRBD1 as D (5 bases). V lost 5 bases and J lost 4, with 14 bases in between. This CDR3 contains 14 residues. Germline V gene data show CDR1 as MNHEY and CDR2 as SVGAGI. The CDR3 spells CASSTGGVATEAFF. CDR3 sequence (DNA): TGTGCCAGCAGTACCGGGGGGGTGGCCACTGAAGCTTTCTTT.

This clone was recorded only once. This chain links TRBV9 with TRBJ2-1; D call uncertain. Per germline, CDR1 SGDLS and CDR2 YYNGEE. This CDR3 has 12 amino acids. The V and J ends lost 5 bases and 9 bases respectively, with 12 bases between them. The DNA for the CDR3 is TGTGCCAGCAGTTTTGGTACCAGTGAGCAGTTCTTC. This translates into CASSFGTSEQFF.

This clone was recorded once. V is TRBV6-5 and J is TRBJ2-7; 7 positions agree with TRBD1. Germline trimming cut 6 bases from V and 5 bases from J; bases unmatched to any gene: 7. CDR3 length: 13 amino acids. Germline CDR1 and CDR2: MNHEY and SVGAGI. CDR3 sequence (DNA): TGTGCCAGCAGAAGGGGGCAATACGACGAGCAGTACTTC. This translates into CASRRGQYDEQYF.

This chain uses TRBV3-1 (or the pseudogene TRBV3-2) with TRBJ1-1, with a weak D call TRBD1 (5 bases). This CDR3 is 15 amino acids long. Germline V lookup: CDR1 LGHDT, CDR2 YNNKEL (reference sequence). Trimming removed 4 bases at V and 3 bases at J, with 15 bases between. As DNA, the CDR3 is TGTGCCAGCAGCCCTCCGGGACGCGCGGACACTGAAGCTTTCTTT. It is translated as CASSPPGRADTEAFF.

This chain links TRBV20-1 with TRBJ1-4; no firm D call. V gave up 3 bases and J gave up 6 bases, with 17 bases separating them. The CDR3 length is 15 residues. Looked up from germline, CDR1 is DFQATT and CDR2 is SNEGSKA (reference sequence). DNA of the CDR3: TGCAGTGCTAGTAAGGACCCCAACGGCGATGAAAAACTGTTTTTT. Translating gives CSASKDPNGDEKLFF.

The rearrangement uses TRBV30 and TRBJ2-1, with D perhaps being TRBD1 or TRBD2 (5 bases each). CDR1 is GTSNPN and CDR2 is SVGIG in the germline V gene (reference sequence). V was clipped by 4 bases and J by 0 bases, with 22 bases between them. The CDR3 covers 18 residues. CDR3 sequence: CAWNGAGGGTSSYNEQFF. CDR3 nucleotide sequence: TGTGCCTGGAACGGGGCTGGGGGTGGCACCAGCTCCTACAATGAGCAGTTCTTC.

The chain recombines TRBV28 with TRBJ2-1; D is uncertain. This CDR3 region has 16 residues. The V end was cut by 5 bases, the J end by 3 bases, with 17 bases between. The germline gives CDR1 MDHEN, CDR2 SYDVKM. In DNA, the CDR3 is TGTGCCAGCAGTATGACGTTAGAGGACCTCTACAATGAGCAGTTCTTC. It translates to CASSMTLEDLYNEQFF.

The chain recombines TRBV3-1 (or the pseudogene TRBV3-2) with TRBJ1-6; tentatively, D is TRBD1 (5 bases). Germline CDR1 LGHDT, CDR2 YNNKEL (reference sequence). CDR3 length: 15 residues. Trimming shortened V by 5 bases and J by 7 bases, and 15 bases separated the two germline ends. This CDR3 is CASSLTDSANSPLHF. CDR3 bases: TGTGCCAGCAGCTTGACAGACTCAGCAAATTCACCCCTCCACTTT.

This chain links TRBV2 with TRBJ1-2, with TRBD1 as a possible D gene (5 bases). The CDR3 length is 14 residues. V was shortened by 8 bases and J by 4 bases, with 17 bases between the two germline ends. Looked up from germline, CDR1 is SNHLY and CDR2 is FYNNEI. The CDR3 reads CASGKKDSTYGYTF. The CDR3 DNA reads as TGTGCCAGCGGGAAAAAAGACAGCACCTATGGCTACACCTTC.

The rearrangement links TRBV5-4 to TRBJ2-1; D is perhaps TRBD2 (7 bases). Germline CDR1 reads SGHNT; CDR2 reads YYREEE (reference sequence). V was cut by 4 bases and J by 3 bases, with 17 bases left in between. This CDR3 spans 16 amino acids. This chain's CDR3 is CASSRGGAGVYNEQFF. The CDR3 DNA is TGTGCCAGCAGCCGAGGGGGGGCGGGAGTCTACAATGAGCAGTTCTTC.

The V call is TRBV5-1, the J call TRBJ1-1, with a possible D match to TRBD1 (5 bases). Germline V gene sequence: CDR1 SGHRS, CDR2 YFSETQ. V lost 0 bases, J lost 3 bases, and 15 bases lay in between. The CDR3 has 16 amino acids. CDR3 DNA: TGCGCCAGCAGCTTGGTCGCACAGGAGGCGTACACTGAAGCTTTCTTT. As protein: CASSLVAQEAYTEAFF.

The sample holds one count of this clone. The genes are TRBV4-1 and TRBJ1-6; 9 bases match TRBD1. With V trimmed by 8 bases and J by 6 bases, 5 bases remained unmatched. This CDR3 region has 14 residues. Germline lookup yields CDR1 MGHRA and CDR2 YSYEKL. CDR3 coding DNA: TGCGCCAGCCACAGGGGGCAGGGTAATTCACCCCTCCACTTT. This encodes CASHRGQGNSPLHF.

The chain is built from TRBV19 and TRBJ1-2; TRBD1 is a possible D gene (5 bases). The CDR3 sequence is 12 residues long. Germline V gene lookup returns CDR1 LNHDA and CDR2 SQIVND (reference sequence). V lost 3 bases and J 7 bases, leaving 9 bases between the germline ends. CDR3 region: CASSMGVGGYTF. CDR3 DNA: TGTGCCAGTAGTATGGGGGTCGGTGGCTACACCTTC.

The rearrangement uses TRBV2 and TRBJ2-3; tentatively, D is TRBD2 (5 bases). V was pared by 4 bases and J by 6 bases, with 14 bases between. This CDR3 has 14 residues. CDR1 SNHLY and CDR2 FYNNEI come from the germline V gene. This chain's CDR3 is CASSVVGRGDTQYF. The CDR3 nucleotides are TGTGCCAGCAGTGTGGTTGGGAGAGGGGATACGCAGTATTTT.

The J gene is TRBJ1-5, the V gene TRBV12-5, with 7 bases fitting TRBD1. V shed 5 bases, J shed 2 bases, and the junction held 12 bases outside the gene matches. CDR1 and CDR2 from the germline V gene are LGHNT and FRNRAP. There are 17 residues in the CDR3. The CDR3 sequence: CASGGKRGQDGNQPQHF. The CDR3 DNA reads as TGTGCTAGTGGTGGTAAGAGGGGGCAAGATGGCAATCAGCCCCAGCATTTT.

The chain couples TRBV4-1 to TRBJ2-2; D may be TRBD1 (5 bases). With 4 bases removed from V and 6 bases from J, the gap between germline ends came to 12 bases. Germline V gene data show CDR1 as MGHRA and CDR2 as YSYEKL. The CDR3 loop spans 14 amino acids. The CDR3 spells CASSPPLGPGELFF. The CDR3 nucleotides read TGCGCCAGCAGCCCACCCTTGGGGCCCGGGGAGCTGTTTTTT.

CDR3 bases: TGTGCCAGCAGCGTAGATCCGGGACAGGGAGTTAAGGGGGAGCTGTTTTTT. Protein sequence: CASSVDPGQGVKGELFF. The chain has TRBV9 and TRBJ2-2, with 9 nucleotides matching TRBD1. The CDR3 covers 17 residues. Trimming removed 0 bases from V and 8 bases from J; junction bases left unmatched: 11. Germline V gene data show CDR1 as SGDLS and CDR2 as YYNGEE.

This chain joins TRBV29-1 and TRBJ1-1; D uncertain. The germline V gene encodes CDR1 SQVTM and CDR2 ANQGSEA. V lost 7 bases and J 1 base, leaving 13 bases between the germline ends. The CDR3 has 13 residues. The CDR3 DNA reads TGCAGCGCCAGGCCCCCAGGGAACACTGAAGCTTTCTTT. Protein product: CSARPPGNTEAFF.

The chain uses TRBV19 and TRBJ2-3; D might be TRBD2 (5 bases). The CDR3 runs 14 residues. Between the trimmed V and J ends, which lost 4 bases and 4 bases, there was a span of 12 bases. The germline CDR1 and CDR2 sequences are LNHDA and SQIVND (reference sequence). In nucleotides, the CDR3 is TGTGCCAGTAGTACAGCGGCTTTCGCAGATACGCAGTATTTT. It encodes CASSTAAFADTQYF.

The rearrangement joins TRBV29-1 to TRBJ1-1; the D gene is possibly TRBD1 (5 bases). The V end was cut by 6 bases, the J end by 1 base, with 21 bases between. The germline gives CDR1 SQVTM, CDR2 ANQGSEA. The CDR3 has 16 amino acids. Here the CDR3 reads CSVTGTLEVSNTEAFF. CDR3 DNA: TGCAGCGTAACCGGGACCCTTGAAGTGTCGAACACTGAAGCTTTCTTT. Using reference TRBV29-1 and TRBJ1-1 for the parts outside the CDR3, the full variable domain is SAVISQKPSRDICQRGTSLTIQCQVDSQVTMMFWYRQQPGQSLTLIATANQGSEATYESGFVIDKFPISRPNLTFSTLTVSNMSPEDSSIYLCSVTGTLEVSNTEAFFGQGTRLTVV.

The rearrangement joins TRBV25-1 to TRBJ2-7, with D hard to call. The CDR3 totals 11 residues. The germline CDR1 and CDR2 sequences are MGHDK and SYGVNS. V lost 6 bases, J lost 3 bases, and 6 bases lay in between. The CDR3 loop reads CASRPHYEQYF. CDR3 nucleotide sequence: TGTGCCAGCAGGCCCCACTACGAGCAGTACTTC.

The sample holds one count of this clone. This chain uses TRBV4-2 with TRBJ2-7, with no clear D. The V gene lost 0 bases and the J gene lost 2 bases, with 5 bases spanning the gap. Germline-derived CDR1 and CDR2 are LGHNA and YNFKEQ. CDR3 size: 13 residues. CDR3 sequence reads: CASSQDGAYEQYF. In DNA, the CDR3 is TGTGCCAGCAGCCAAGACGGCGCCTACGAGCAGTACTTC.

CDR3 in DNA: TGTGCCAGCAGGGGACAGGAGGGCGAGCAGTACTTC. Encoded protein: CASRGQEGEQYF. The chain carries TRBV6-6 and TRBJ2-7, with TRBD1 matching over 8 bases. This CDR3 comprises 12 residues. Germline CDR1 MNHNY, CDR2 SVGAGI (reference sequence). V lost 6 bases to trimming and J lost 6 bases; unmatched junction nucleotides: 4.

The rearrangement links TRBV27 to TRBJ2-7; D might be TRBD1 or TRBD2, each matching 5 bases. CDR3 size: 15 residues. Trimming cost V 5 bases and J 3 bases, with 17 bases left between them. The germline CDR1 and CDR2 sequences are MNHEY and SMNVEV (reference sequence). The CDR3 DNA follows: TGTGCCAGCAGTACACCCGCCGGGACGATCTACGAGCAGTACTTC. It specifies CASSTPAGTIYEQYF.

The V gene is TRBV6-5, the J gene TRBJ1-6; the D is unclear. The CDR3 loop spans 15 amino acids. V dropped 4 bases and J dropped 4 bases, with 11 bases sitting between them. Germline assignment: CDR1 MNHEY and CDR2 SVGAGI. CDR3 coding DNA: TGTGCCAGCAGTTTGACCCTCCCATATAATTCACCCCTCCACTTT. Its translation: CASSLTLPYNSPLHF.

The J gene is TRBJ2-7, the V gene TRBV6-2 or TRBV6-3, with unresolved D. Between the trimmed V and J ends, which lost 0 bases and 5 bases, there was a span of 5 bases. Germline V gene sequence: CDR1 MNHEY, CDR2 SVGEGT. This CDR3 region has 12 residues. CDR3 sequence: CASSYSWNEQYF. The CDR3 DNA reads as TGTGCCAGCAGTTACTCGTGGAACGAGCAGTACTTC.